The rows below give T cell receptor beta chains drawn from one sample of a study of OX40 agonist ivuxolimab in advanced cancers. TCRdb's table, derived via immunoSEQ multiplex PCR, lists solely in-frame clones and lacks some. The table records about 28,000 clones, roughly 80% of them present only once. Material: CD4+ or CD8+ T cells sorted from blood, obtained in a trial of the OX40 agonist ivuxolimab. The source is an adult with an advanced solid tumor such as melanoma, head and neck, liver or kidney cancer. Both conserved end residues are part of each CDR3. Fields, in order: V gene, D gene, clone size, J gene, CDR3 protein, CDR3 DNA. A D gene is named only where the DNA matches it firmly. Part of the rows lack a size; the others show once, few, many or a class for expanded clones.

TRBV6-5	.	.	TRBJ1-2	CASSNTGYYGYTF	TGTGCCAGCAGTAACACAGGGTACTATGGCTACACCTTC
TRBV19	.	.	TRBJ2-1	CASSNSGGYNEQFF	TGTGCCAGTAGTAACTCCGGGGGTTACAATGAGCAGTTCTTC
TRBV27	.	medium-sized	TRBJ1-1	CASSLVGREAFF	TGTGCCAGCAGTTTGGTGGGACGGGAAGCTTTCTTT
TRBV11-3	.	medium-sized	TRBJ1-1	CASSLVARGFTEAFF	TGTGCCAGCAGCTTAGTTGCGCGGGGATTCACTGAAGCTTTCTTT
TRBV9	.	.	TRBJ1-1	CASSVAIGHTEAFF	TGTGCCAGCAGCGTAGCAATAGGGCACACTGAAGCTTTCTTT
TRBV19	TRBD1	once	TRBJ2-1	CASSIQGPDRTRNEQFF	TGTGCCAGTAGTATTCAGGGTCCGGACAGGACACGCAATGAGCAGTTCTTC
TRBV6-5	.	.	TRBJ1-1	CASSYEMGQNTEAFF	TGTGCCAGCAGTTACGAAATGGGACAGAACACTGAAGCTTTCTTT
TRBV5-6	.	few	TRBJ1-6	CASSFSNSPLHF	TGTGCCAGCAGCTTCAGCAATTCACCCCTCCACTTT
TRBV7-2	TRBD2	.	TRBJ2-3	CASSLDGLAGADTQYF	TGTGCCAGCAGCTTAGATGGACTAGCGGGGGCGGATACGCAGTATTTT
TRBV27	TRBD2	.	TRBJ2-3	CASGTSGTDTQYF	TGTGCCTCGGGGACTAGCGGCACAGATACGCAGTATTTT
TRBV7-8	.	once	TRBJ1-5	CASSLAPGLGNQPQHF	TGTGCCAGCAGCTTAGCGCCGGGGCTGGGTAATCAGCCCCAGCATTTT